A few counts support the clone carrying this TCR beta chain. The CDR3 is made up of 14 amino acids. Per germline, CDR1 LGHDT and CDR2 YNNKEL (reference sequence). V was clipped by 4 bases and J by 2 bases, with 9 bases between them. This record comes from a study of CD8 T cells in ankylosing spondylitis. Using its own MiXCR run on the 5' RACE reads, TCRdb lists one record per CDR3 protein. The table records about 160,000 distinct CDR3 sequences, approximately 20% of them present only once. This TCR derives from a male donor with ankylosing spondylitis or in good health (not recorded which). V and J are TRBV3-1 and TRBJ1-5, with no clear D. The sequencing sample was made of blood, either unsorted or a sorted T cell fraction (not recorded which). CDR3 DNA sequence: TGTGCCAGCAGCCCCGACGGTGGCAATCAGCCCCAGCATTTT. The encoded protein is CASSPDGGNQPQHF.